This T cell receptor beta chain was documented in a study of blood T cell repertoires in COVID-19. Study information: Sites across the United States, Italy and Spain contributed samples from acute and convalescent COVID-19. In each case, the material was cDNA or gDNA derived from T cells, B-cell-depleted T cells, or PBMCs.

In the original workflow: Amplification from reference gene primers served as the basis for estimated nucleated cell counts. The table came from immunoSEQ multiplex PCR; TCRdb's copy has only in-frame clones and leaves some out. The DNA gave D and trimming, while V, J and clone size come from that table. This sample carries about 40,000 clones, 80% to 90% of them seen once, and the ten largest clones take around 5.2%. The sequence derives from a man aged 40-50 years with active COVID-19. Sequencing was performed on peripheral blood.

The CDR3 is CASSLIRTANTGELFF. In nucleotides, the CDR3 is TGTGCCAGTAGTCTAATCCGGACTGCCAACACCGGGGAGCTGTTTTTT. The chain recombines TRBV19 with TRBJ2-2; the D gene is possibly TRBD2 (5 bases). This CDR3 is 16 amino acids long. V was trimmed by 5 bases and J by 2 bases, leaving 15 bases between them. From germline, CDR1 is LNHDA and CDR2 SQIVND (reference sequence).